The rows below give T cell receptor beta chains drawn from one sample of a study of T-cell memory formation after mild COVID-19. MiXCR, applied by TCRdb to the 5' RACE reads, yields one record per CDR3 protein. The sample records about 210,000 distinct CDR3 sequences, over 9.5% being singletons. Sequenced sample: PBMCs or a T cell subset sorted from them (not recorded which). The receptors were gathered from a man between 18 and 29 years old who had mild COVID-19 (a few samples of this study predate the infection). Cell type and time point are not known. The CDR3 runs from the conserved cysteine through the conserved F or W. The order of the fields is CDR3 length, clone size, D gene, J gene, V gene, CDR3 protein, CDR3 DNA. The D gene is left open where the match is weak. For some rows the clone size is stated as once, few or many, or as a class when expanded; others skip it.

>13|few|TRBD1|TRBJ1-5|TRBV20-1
CSARGQGGQPQHF
TGCAGTGCTAGAGGACAGGGAGGTCAGCCCCAGCATTTT
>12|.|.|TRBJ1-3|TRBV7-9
CASSPNTYTIYF
TGTGCCAGCAGCCCTAACACGTACACCATATATTTT
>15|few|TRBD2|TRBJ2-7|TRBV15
CATSREGGGIYEQYF
TGTGCCACCAGCAGAGAAGGCGGGGGGATCTACGAGCAGTACTTC
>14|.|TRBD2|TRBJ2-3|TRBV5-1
CASSFGGRPDTQYF
TGCGCCAGCAGCTTCGGGGGGAGGCCAGATACGCAGTATTTT
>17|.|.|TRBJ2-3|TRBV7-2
CASSFRDGPSSTDTQYF
TGTGCCAGCAGCTTCCGGGACGGCCCCTCTAGCACAGATACGCAGTATTTT
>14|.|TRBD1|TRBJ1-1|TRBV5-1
CASSLYTGGTEAFF
TGCGCCAGCAGCCTATATACAGGGGGCACTGAAGCTTTCTTT
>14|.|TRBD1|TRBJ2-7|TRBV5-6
CASSPGTATYEQYF
TGTGCCAGCAGCCCTGGGACAGCTACCTACGAGCAGTACTTC
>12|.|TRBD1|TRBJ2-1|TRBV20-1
CSAREGQLEQFF
TGCAGTGCTAGAGAGGGACAGCTAGAGCAGTTCTTC
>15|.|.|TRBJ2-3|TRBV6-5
CASSYAAASTDTQYF
TGTGCCAGCAGTTACGCGGCAGCTAGCACAGATACGCAGTATTTT
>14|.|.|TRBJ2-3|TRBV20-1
CSARDLGGLDTQYF
TGCAGTGCTAGAGATCTAGGGGGGTTGGATACGCAGTATTTT
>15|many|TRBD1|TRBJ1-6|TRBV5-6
CASNLRGTGGSPLHF
TGTGCCAGCAACTTGAGAGGGACAGGGGGTTCACCCCTCCACTTT
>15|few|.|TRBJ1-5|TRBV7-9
CASSARSGGDQPQHF
TGTGCCAGCAGCGCGCGATCGGGGGGCGATCAGCCCCAGCATTTT